The 30 T cell receptor beta chains reported below all come from one sample, sequenced in a study of blood T cell repertoires in COVID-19. Generated by immunoSEQ multiplex PCR, the TCRdb table keeps only in-frame clones and is missing some. This sample carries about 30,000 clones, over 75% of them seen once, and the ten largest clones take about 9.7%. The specimen sequenced was peripheral blood. The source of these receptors is a man at least 80 years old with active COVID-19.

The chain is built from TRBV19 and TRBJ2-5, with 7 bases identical to TRBD1. Per germline, CDR1 LNHDA and CDR2 SQIVND (reference sequence). Trimming at V came to 5 bases and at J to 4 bases, leaving 7 bases not matched to a gene. The CDR3 length is 14 residues. In nucleotides, the CDR3 is TGTGCCAGTAGTGTAGCAACAGGGGTAGAGACCCAGTACTTC. It yields the protein CASSVATGVETQYF.

The genes are TRBV6-6 and TRBJ2-1; a weak D match, TRBD1 (5 bases). With 2 bases removed from V and 2 bases from J, the gap between germline ends came to 10 bases. The germline V gene encodes CDR1 MNHNY and CDR2 SVGAGI (reference sequence). The CDR3 runs 15 residues. In nucleotides, the CDR3 is TGTGCCAGCAGTTACAGGGCAGGGCCCTACAATGAGCAGTTCTTC. This gives the protein CASSYRAGPYNEQFF.

The V call is TRBV11-2, the J call TRBJ1-5; D is undetermined. V lost 5 bases and J 1 base, leaving 15 bases between the germline ends. The length of the CDR3 is 16 residues. CDR1 is SGHAT, CDR2 FQNNGV, per germline. The CDR3 DNA reads TGTGCCAGCAGCCCTACCTCGACATTCAGCAATCAGCCCCAGCATTTT. Protein product: CASSPTSTFSNQPQHF.

The chain recombines TRBV2 with TRBJ1-4; 8 bases map to TRBD1. The CDR3 contains 15 residues. Germline V gene lookup returns CDR1 SNHLY and CDR2 FYNNEI. J gave up 5 bases and V 3 bases, and 5 bases lay outside the gene matches. The CDR3 loop reads CASSDRGLFNEKLFF. The CDR3 DNA reads TGTGCCAGCAGTGACAGGGGGCTCTTCAATGAAAAACTGTTTTTT.

This clone showed up just a few times. The chain carries TRBV19 and TRBJ2-1; D is unresolved. Germline V gene data show CDR1 as LNHDA and CDR2 as SQIVND (reference sequence). V dropped 3 bases and J dropped 0 bases, with 15 bases sitting between them. The CDR3 runs to 17 residues. CDR3 nucleotide sequence: TGTGCCAGTAGTATCTCACGGTTCCCTAGCTCCTACAATGAGCAGTTCTTC. The encoded protein is CASSISRFPSSYNEQFF.

The chain links TRBV5-6 to TRBJ2-5; the D gene is possibly TRBD1 (5 bases). Germline V gives CDR1 SGHDT, CDR2 YYEEEE. Trimming removed 3 bases at V and 0 bases at J, with 15 bases between. The CDR3 is 16 amino acids. This CDR3 reads CASSSVTDSYQETQYF. In DNA form, the CDR3 reads TGTGCCAGCAGCTCAGTGACAGATTCGTACCAAGAGACCCAGTACTTC.

The chain joins TRBV6-2 or TRBV6-3 to TRBJ2-4; 8 bases map to TRBD2. The junction had 5 bases not matched to a gene; V was cut back by 3 bases and J by 7 bases. The germline CDR1 and CDR2 sequences are MNHEY and SVGEGT. The CDR3 covers 14 residues. The DNA for the CDR3 is TGTGCCAGCAGTTATAGCGGGACGAAGAACATTCAGTACTTC. This encodes CASSYSGTKNIQYF.

This chain joins TRBV5-6 and TRBJ2-1, with 10 bases matching TRBD2. Trimming at V came to 3 bases and at J to 4 bases, leaving 1 base not matched to a gene. This CDR3 is 14 amino acids long. Germline V gives CDR1 SGHDT, CDR2 YYEEEE. This chain's CDR3 is CASSSSGGYNEQFF. CDR3 nucleotides: TGTGCCAGCAGCTCTAGCGGGGGTTACAATGAGCAGTTCTTC. Filled out from reference TRBV5-6 and TRBJ2-1, the complete variable domain reads DAGVTQSPTHLIKTRGQQVTLRCSPKSGHDTVSWYQQALGQGPQFIFQYYEEEERQRGNFPDRFSGHQFPNYSSELNVNALLLGDSALYLCASSSSGGYNEQFFGPGTRLTVL.

The rearrangement joins TRBV3-1 (or the pseudogene TRBV3-2) to TRBJ2-1; tentatively, D is TRBD2 (5 bases). Per germline, CDR1 LGHDT and CDR2 YNNKEL (reference sequence). V shed 3 bases and J shed 7 bases, with 13 bases lying between them. The CDR3 length is 14 residues. DNA for the CDR3: TGTGCCAGCAGCCAGGAGGCCTTGCAGAATGAGCAGTTCTTC. Its protein is CASSQEALQNEQFF.

Only a few counts were recorded for this clone. The V gene is TRBV5-1, the J gene TRBJ2-7; D is possibly TRBD1 (6 bases). The CDR3 sequence is 16 residues long. Per the germline V gene, CDR1 is SGHRS and CDR2 is YFSETQ. Trimming pared 4 bases from V and 4 bases from J, leaving 21 bases between. For the CDR3, the DNA is TGCGCCAGCAGCGCCGCAGGGGCCTTCCCTGGGTACGAGCAGTACTTC. Its translation: CASSAAGAFPGYEQYF. The full variable domain, rest sourced from reference TRBV5-1 and TRBJ2-7, is KAGVTQTPRYLIKTRGQQVTLSCSPISGHRSVSWYQQTPGQGLQFLFEYFSETQRNKGNFPGRFSGRQFSNSRSEMNVSTLELGDSALYLCASSAAGAFPGYEQYFGPGTRLTVT.

Regarding this clone: Other DNA sequences in this sample translate to the same CDR3. The chain couples TRBV27 to TRBJ1-2, with 11 positions matching TRBD1. Germline CDR1 is MNHEY and CDR2 is SMNVEV (reference sequence). Trimming removed 5 bases from V and 6 bases from J; junction bases left unmatched: 8. This CDR3 is built from 15 residues. This CDR3 is CASSPWDRGSHGYTF. The CDR3 region has the DNA TGTGCCAGCAGTCCGTGGGACAGGGGGTCACATGGCTACACCTTC.

The rearrangement links TRBV9 to TRBJ2-2, with D tentatively TRBD1 (6 bases). This CDR3 region has 15 residues. Germline V gives CDR1 SGDLS, CDR2 YYNGEE. Trimming pared 4 bases from V and 3 bases from J, leaving 13 bases between. The CDR3 sequence: CASSSSDSYTGELFF. Here the CDR3 DNA reads TGTGCCAGCAGCTCTTCGGACAGTTACACCGGGGAGCTGTTTTTT.

V and J are TRBV9 and TRBJ2-5, with 9 positions matching TRBD2. The CDR3 is 14 amino acids. V shed 6 bases and J 5 bases; nucleotides not matched to a gene: 8. CDR1 is SGDLS and CDR2 is YYNGEE in the germline V gene. The CDR3 loop is CASNVAGGLETQYF. CDR3 coding DNA: TGTGCCAGCAATGTTGCGGGGGGGCTGGAGACCCAGTACTTC.

This clone rates as medium-sized. The genes are TRBV20-1 and TRBJ2-7, with a possible D match to TRBD1 (5 bases). Per germline, CDR1 DFQATT and CDR2 SNEGSKA (reference sequence). The CDR3 totals 11 residues. The V end lost 6 bases, the J end lost 4 bases, and 10 bases lay between the germline ends. CDR3 sequence reads: CSAIDRYEQYF. The CDR3 bases are TGCAGTGCCATCGACAGATACGAGCAGTACTTC.

The rearrangement uses TRBV27 and TRBJ2-7, with D maybe TRBD2 (6 bases). V shed 8 bases and J shed 5 bases, with 19 bases lying between them. The CDR3 totals 14 residues. The germline V gene encodes CDR1 MNHEY and CDR2 SMNVEV (reference sequence). Here the CDR3 DNA reads TGTGCCAGCCCTTGTGGGGGGTCGAACCACGAGCAGTACTTC. Residues: CASPCGGSNHEQYF.

The chain combines TRBV7-8 with TRBJ1-2; D is possibly TRBD1 (5 bases). The CDR3 has 16 amino acids. Germline V lookup: CDR1 SGHVS, CDR2 FQNEAQ. V shed 1 base and J shed 0 bases, with 12 bases lying between them. CDR3 DNA sequence: TGTGCCAGCAGCTTAGGCAGGGTGGTTTCTAACTATGGCTACACCTTC. Protein: CASSLGRVVSNYGYTF.

CDR3 protein: CASSPRARVTGELFF. For the CDR3, the DNA is TGTGCCAGCAGCCCCAGAGCGCGCGTCACCGGGGAGCTGTTTTTT. This sequence joins TRBV7-9 and TRBJ2-2; D remains ambiguous. V gave up 5 bases and J gave up 4 bases, with 14 bases separating them. Looked up from germline, CDR1 is SEHNR and CDR2 is FQNEAQ (reference sequence). The CDR3 has 15 residues. Based on the CDR3 plus reference TRBV7-9 and TRBJ2-2, the full variable domain is DTGVSQNPRHKITKRGQNVTFRCDPISEHNRLYWYRQTLGQGPEFLTYFQNEAQLEKSRLLSDRFSAERPKGSFSTLEIQRTEQGDSAMYLCASSPRARVTGELFFGEGSRLTVL.

This chain connects TRBV2 to TRBJ2-7, with 7 bases fitting TRBD1. Germline V lookup: CDR1 SNHLY, CDR2 FYNNEI. The length of the CDR3 is 15 residues. V lost 4 bases and J lost 0; bases outside the gene matches: 6. This CDR3 reads CASSVGDSYSYEQYF. The CDR3 coding sequence is TGTGCCAGCAGTGTGGGGGACAGCTACTCCTACGAGCAGTACTTC.

The chain is built from TRBV6-1 and TRBJ1-5; D gene unclear. The germline V gene has CDR1 MNHNS and CDR2 SASEGT. The CDR3 has 15 amino acids. With 3 bases removed from V and 6 bases from J, the gap between germline ends came to 15 bases. The CDR3 region is CASSEVGGRTQPQHF. CDR3 in DNA: TGTGCCAGCAGTGAGGTGGGAGGGAGGACTCAGCCCCAGCATTTT.

The V gene is TRBV7-8, the J gene TRBJ2-3; 12 bases match TRBD2. CDR1 SGHVS and CDR2 FQNEAQ come from the germline V gene. V was clipped by 5 bases and J by 2 bases; unmatched bases: 5. The CDR3 contains 16 residues. In DNA form, the CDR3 reads TGTGCCAGCAGCCCCCGGACTAGCGGGGACACAGATACGCAGTATTTT. It encodes CASSPRTSGDTDTQYF.

This sequence joins TRBV9 and TRBJ1-2, with D possibly matching TRBD1 (5 bases). Germline V lookup: CDR1 SGDLS, CDR2 YYNGEE. The V and J ends lost 0 bases and 2 bases respectively, with 17 bases between them. The CDR3 is made up of 17 amino acids. The CDR3 DNA reads as TGTGCCAGCAGCGTAGAGGAGGGGACGAGATCGAACTATGGCTACACCTTC. Translating it yields CASSVEEGTRSNYGYTF.

This rearrangement joins TRBV14 to TRBJ2-4; D perhaps matches TRBD1 (6 bases). From germline, CDR1 is SGHDN and CDR2 FVKESK. The CDR3 has 15 residues. The germline V and J ends were trimmed by 2 bases and 8 bases, with 16 bases remaining between them. The CDR3 region is CASSQMAGAWDIQYF. In nucleotides, the CDR3 is TGTGCCAGCAGCCAAATGGCAGGGGCATGGGACATTCAGTACTTC.

V gene TRBV5-5 combines with J gene TRBJ1-3, with TRBD1 matching over 7 bases. V dropped 5 bases and J dropped 0; count of bases not matched to a gene: 2. The CDR3 runs to 14 residues. The germline gives CDR1 SGHKS, CDR2 YYEKEE (reference sequence). The CDR3, as DNA: TGTGCCAGCAGTTGGGACAGCTCTGGAAACACCATATATTTT. Protein sequence: CASSWDSSGNTIYF. Looking up the rest from reference TRBV5-5 and TRBJ1-3 gives the full variable domain: DAGVTQSPTHLIKTRGQQVTLRCSPISGHKSVSWYQQVLGQGPQFIFQYYEKEERGRGNFPDRFSARQFPNYSSELNVNALLLGDSALYLCASSWDSSGNTIYFGEGSWLTVV.

In its sample, this clone was seen once. The rearrangement joins TRBV2 to TRBJ2-2; 9 bases agree with TRBD1. Germline-derived CDR1 and CDR2 are SNHLY and FYNNEI. The CDR3 spans 15 residues. The V gene end was trimmed by 6 bases and the J gene end by 4 bases; junction bases not matched to a gene: 6. This chain's CDR3 is CASRIQGAVTGELFF. The CDR3 bases are TGTGCCAGCAGGATACAGGGGGCGGTCACCGGGGAGCTGTTTTTT.

This clone was observed a handful of times. This rearrangement joins TRBV5-1 to TRBJ1-2; D not certain. Germline-derived CDR1 and CDR2 are SGHRS and YFSETQ. The V gene lost 0 bases and the J gene lost 4 bases, with 7 bases spanning the gap. This CDR3 spans 13 amino acids. CDR3 in amino acids: CASSLDSSYGYTF. The CDR3 DNA follows: TGCGCCAGCAGCTTGGACAGCAGCTATGGCTACACCTTC.

This rearrangement joins TRBV6-4 to TRBJ2-2, with D maybe TRBD2 (5 bases). V lost 5 bases, J lost 3 bases, and 13 bases lay in between. Per germline, CDR1 MRHNA and CDR2 SNTAGT. The CDR3 has 15 residues. The CDR3 region is CASSKTRYDTGELFF. The CDR3 nucleotides are TGTGCCAGCAGTAAAACTAGATACGACACCGGGGAGCTGTTTTTT.

The chain joins TRBV4-1 to TRBJ2-3, with TRBD2 matching over 10 bases. The CDR3 is made up of 15 amino acids. CDR1 and CDR2 from the germline V gene are MGHRA and YSYEKL. Losses at the gene ends were 6 bases for V and 4 bases for J; bases not matched to a gene: 7. CDR3 coding DNA: TGCGCCAGCAGGCTAAGCGGGGGGGCCTCAGATACGCAGTATTTT. This encodes CASRLSGGASDTQYF.

This sequence joins TRBV7-2 and TRBJ1-3; D remains unclear. V lost 5 bases, J lost 7 bases, and 9 bases lay in between. This CDR3 region has 12 residues. Germline values: CDR1 SGHTA, CDR2 FQGNSA. In DNA form, the CDR3 reads TGTGCCAGCAGCCCAGATCGTAACACCATATATTTT. Protein: CASSPDRNTIYF.

The rearrangement joins TRBV6-6 to TRBJ2-1; D perhaps matches TRBD2 (5 bases). Between the trimmed V and J ends, which lost 10 bases and 5 bases, there was a span of 18 bases. Germline V gene lookup returns CDR1 MNHNY and CDR2 SVGAGI (reference sequence). The CDR3 totals 14 residues. The CDR3 is CATRETGLNNEQFF. CDR3 sequence (DNA): TGTGCCACTAGAGAGACTGGACTTAACAATGAGCAGTTCTTC.

V is TRBV7-3 and J is TRBJ2-2, with D tentatively TRBD1 (6 bases). The V end was cut by 5 bases, the J end by 7 bases, with 14 bases between. The CDR3 sequence is 14 residues long. Germline V CDR1 and CDR2: SGHTA, FQGTGA. This CDR3 reads CASSPTGVNGELFF. The DNA for the CDR3 is TGTGCCAGCAGCCCGACAGGAGTAAACGGGGAGCTGTTTTTT.